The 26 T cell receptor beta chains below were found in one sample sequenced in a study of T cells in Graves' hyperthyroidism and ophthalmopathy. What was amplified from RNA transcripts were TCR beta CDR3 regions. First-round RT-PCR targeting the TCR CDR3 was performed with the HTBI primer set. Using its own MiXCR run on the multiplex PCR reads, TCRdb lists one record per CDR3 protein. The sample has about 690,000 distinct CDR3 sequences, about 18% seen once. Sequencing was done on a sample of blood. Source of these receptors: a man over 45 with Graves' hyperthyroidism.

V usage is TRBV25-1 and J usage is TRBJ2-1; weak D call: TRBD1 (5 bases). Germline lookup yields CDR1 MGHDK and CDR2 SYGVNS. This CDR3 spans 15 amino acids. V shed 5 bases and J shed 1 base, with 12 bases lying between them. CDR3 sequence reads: CASSITRGSYNEQFF. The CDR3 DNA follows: TGTGCCAGCAGTATAACAAGGGGATCCTACAATGAGCAGTTCTTC. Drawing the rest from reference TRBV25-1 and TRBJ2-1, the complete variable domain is EADIYQTPRYLVIGTGKKITLECSQTMGHDKMYWYQQDPGMELHLIHYSYGVNSTEKGDLSSESTVSRIRTEHFPLTLESARPSHTSQYLCASSITRGSYNEQFFGPGTRLTVL.

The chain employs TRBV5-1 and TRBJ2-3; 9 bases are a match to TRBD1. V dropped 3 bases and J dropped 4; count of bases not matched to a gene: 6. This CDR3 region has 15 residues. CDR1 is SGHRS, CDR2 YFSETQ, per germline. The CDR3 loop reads CASSSRDRVADTQYF. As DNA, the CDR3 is TGCGCCAGCAGCTCCCGGGACAGGGTTGCAGATACGCAGTATTTT.

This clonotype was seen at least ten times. CDR3 sequence reads: CASSYRGGTYEQYF. The CDR3 DNA reads as TGTGCCAGCAGTTACCGGGGAGGGACCTACGAGCAGTACTTC. The V gene is TRBV12-3 or TRBV12-4, the J gene TRBJ2-7, with 7 bases matching TRBD2. The CDR3 has 14 residues. The trim removed 4 bases at V and 2 bases at J, leaving 5 bases unmatched.

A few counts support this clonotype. The CDR3 DNA reads as TGTGCCAGCAGTTTAACCCGTGGTGAGCAGTTCTTC. This encodes CASSLTRGEQFF. V gene TRBV28 combines with J gene TRBJ2-1; D not certain. V lost 2 bases, J lost 9 bases, and 8 bases lay in between. The CDR3 totals 12 residues. The V gene's germline CDR1 is MDHEN and CDR2 SYDVKM.

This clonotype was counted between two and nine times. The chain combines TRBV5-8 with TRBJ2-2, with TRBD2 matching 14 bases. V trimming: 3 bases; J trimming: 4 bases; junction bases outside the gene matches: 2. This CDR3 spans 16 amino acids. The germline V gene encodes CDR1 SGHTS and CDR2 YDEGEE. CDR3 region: CASSWGLAGATGELFF. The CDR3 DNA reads TGTGCCAGCAGCTGGGGACTAGCGGGAGCCACCGGGGAGCTGTTTTTT.

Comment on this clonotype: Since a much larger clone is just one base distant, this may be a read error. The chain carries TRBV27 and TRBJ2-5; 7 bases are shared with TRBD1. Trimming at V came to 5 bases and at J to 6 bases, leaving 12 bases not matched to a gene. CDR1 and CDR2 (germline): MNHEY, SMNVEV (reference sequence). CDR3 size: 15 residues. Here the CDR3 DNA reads TGTGCCAGCAGTCAAGCCGGGACAGCCCTGAAGACCCAGTACTTC. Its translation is CASSQAGTALKTQYF.

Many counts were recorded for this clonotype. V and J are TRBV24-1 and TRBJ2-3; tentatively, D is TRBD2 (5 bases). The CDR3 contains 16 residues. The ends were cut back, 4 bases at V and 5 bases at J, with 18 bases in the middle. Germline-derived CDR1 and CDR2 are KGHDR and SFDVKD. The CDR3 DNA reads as TGTGCCACCAGTGAAGGAGCGGTAAGAGTAAGAGATACGCAGTATTTT. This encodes CATSEGAVRVRDTQYF.

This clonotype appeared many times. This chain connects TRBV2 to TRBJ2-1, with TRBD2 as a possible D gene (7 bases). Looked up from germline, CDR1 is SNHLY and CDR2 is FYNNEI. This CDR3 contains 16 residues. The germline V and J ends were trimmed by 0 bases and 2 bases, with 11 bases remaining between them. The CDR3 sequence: CASSEAGGRPYNEQFF. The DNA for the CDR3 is TGTGCCAGCAGTGAAGCGGGGGGGCGGCCCTACAATGAGCAGTTCTTC.

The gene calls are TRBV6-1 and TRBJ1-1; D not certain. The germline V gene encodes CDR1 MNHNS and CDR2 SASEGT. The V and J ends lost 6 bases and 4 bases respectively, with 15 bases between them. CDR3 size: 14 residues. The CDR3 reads CASSQVRASTEAFF. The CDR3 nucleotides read TGTGCCAGCAGCCAAGTGAGGGCTAGCACTGAAGCTTTCTTT.

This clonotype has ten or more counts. CDR3 loop: CASSQAPSVPQETQYF. CDR3 nucleotides: TGTGCCAGCAGCCAAGCCCCCTCGGTCCCCCAAGAGACCCAGTACTTC. The rearrangement uses TRBV3-2 and TRBJ2-5; the table's D call of TRBD1 was not tested on the DNA. TRBV3-2 is shown as a pseudogene. The CDR3 sequence is 16 residues long.

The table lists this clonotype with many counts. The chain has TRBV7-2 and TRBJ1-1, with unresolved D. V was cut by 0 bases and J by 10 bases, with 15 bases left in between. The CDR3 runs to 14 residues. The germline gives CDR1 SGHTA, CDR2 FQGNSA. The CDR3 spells CASSLASRPIGAFF. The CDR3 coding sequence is TGTGCCAGCAGCTTAGCGAGTCGCCCGATTGGAGCTTTCTTT.

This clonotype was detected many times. CDR3 loop: CASSQGTSAGELFF. The DNA for the CDR3 is TGTGCCAGCAGCCAAGGCACGAGCGCCGGGGAGCTGTTTTTT. The chain carries TRBV3-1 and TRBJ2-2; unclear D gene. This CDR3 contains 14 residues. Germline V CDR1 and CDR2: LGHDT, YNNKEL (reference sequence). V was cut by 1 base and J by 6 bases, with 9 bases left in between.

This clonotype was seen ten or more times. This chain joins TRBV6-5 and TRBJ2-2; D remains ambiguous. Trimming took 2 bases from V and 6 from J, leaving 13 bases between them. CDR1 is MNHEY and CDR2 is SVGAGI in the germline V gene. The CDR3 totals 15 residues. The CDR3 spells CASSYRVGPPGELFF. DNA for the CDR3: TGTGCCAGCAGTTACAGGGTCGGGCCCCCCGGGGAGCTGTTTTTT.

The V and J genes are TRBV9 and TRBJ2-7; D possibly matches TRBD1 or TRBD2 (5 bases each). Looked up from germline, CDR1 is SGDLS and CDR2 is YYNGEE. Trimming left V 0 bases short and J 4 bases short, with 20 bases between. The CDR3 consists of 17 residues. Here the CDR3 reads CASSVAEGRMVPYEQYF. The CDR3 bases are TGTGCCAGCAGCGTAGCTGAGGGGCGTATGGTACCTTACGAGCAGTACTTC.

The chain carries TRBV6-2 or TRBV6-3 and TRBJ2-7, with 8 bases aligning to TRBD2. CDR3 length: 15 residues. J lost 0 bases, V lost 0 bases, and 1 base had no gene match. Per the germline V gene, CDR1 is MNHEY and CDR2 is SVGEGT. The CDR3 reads CASSYSLAVSYEQYF. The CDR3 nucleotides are TGTGCCAGCAGTTACTCACTAGCGGTCTCCTACGAGCAGTACTTC.

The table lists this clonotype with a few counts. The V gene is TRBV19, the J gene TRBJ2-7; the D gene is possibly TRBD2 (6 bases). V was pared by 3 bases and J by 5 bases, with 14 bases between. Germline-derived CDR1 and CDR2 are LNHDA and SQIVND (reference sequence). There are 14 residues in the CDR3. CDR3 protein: CASSIAGRVHEQYF. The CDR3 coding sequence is TGTGCCAGTAGTATTGCGGGAAGGGTCCACGAGCAGTACTTC.

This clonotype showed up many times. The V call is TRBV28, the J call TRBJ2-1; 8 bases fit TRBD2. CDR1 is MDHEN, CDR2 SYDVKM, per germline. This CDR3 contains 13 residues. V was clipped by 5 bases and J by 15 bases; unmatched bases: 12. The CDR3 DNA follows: TGTGCCAGCAGTCCTCCTGCGGGAGGACTGGCGTTCTTC. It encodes CASSPPAGGLAFF. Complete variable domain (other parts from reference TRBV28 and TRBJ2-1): DVKVTQSSRYLVKRTGEKVFLECVQDMDHENMFWYRQDPGLGLRLIYFSYDVKMKEKGDIPEGYSVSREKKERFSLILESASTNQTSMYLCASSPPAGGLAFFGPGTRLTVL.

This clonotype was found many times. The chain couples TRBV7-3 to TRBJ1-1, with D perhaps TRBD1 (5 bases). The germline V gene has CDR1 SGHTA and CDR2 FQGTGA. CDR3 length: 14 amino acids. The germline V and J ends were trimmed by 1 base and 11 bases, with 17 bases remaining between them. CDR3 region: CASSLNQGLAEAFF. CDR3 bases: TGTGCCAGCAGCTTAAATCAGGGTTTAGCCGAGGCTTTCTTT. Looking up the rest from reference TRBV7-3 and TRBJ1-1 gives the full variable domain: GAGVSQTPSNKVTEKGKYVELRCDPISGHTALYWYRQSLGQGPEFLIYFQGTGAADDSGLPNDRFFAVRPEGSVSTLKIQRTERGDSAVYLCASSLNQGLAEAFFGQGTRLTVV.

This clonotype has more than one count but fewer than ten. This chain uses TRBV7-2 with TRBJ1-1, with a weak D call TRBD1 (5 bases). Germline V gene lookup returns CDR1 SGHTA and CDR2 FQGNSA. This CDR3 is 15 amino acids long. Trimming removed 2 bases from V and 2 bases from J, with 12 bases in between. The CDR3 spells CASSLFSQGNTEAFF. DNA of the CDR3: TGTGCCAGCAGCTTATTTTCCCAGGGAAACACTGAAGCTTTCTTT.

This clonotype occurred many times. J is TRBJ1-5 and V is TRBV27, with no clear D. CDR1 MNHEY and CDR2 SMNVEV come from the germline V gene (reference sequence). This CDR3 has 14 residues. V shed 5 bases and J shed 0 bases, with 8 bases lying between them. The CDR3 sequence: CASSPRYSNQPQHF. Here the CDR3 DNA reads TGTGCCAGCAGTCCAAGGTATAGCAATCAGCCCCAGCATTTT.

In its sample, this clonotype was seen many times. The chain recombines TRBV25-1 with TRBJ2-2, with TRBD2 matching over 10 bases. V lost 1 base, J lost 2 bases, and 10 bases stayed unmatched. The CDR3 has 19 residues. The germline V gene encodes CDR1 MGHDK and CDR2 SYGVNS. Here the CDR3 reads CASSESVLVAGGNTGELFF. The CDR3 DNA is TGTGCCAGCAGTGAATCTGTATTGGTAGCGGGAGGTAACACCGGGGAGCTGTTTTTT.

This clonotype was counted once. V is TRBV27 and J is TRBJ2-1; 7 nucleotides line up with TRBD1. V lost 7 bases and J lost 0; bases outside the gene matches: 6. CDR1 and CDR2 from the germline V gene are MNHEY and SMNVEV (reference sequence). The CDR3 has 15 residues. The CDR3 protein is CASKPGGRSYNEQFF. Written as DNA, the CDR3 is TGTGCCAGCAAACCAGGGGGTCGCTCCTACAATGAGCAGTTCTTC.

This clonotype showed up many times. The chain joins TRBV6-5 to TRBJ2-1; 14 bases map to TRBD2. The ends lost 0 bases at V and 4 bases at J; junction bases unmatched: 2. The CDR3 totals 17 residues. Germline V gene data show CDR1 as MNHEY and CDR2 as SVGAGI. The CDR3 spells CASSYSGLAGEYNEQFF. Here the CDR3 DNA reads TGTGCCAGCAGTTACTCGGGACTAGCGGGAGAGTACAATGAGCAGTTCTTC.

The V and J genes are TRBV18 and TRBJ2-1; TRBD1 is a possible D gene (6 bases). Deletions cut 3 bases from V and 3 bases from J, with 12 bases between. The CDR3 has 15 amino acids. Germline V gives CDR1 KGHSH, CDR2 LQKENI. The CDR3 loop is CASSPHRVVYNEQFF. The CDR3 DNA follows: TGTGCCAGCTCACCCCACAGGGTGGTCTACAATGAGCAGTTCTTC.

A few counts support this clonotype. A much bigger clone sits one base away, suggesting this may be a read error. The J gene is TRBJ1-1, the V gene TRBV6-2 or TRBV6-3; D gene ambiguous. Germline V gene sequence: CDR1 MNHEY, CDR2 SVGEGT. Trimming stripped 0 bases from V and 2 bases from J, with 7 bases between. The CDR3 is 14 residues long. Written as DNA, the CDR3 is TGTGCCAGCAGTTACTCTGAGGTTAACACTGAAGCTTTCTTT. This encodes CASSYSEVNTEAFF.

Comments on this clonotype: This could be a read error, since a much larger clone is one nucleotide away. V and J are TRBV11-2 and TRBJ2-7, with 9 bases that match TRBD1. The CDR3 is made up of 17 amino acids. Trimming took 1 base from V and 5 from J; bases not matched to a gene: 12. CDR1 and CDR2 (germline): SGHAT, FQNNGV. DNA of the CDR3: TGTGCCAGCAGCTTAGTTTGGGGTGACAGGGGGTGGAACGAGCAGTACTTC. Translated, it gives CASSLVWGDRGWNEQYF.